This T cell receptor beta chain was recovered during a study of cytomegalovirus exposure and HLA in healthy donors (dated by TCRdb to 2015 to 2018). Regarding the complete study: An earlier analysis of 550 to 700 of the donors reported roughly 270 Gb of sequence data and 117 million unique TCR beta sequences from some 180 million T cells. Of the roughly 400 genotyped donors, approximately 81% were placed in the genetic ancestry cluster associated with self-reported Caucasian donors. A separate validation cohort of roughly 120 different subjects was used in addition to the approximately 670-subject first cohort. In an earlier analysis of 587 of the donors, high-throughput TCR beta sequencing was used to judge whether each TCR beta V gene segment behaved as functional or pseudogenic. All discovery cohort repertoires had been generated using a single sequencing platform. Donor age, sex, ethnicity and CMV serostatus were compiled alongside the repertoire data. Rather than drawing on any new phenotypic data, the later analysis identified candidate immune exposures from TCR beta sequences and the way those sequences occurred across donors. To predict cytomegalovirus infection status, the study combined high-throughput TCR immunosequencing, statistical association of individual TCRs with disease status, and machine learning. HLA typing included class I and class II loci at four-digit resolution. The study used immunosequencing to profile the T cell repertoires of 670 or so subjects and linked those repertoires to cytomegalovirus serostatus. About five DR-DQ haplotypes were treated as single units for association and clustering because of strong linkage in the cohort. The study aimed to test whether cataloging public T cell receptors could reveal signatures of past pathogen exposure. A later analysis re-examined previously published TCR beta repertoires from more than 600 donors and added high-resolution HLA genotyping to investigate patterns of TCR occurrence. Approximately 300 gigabases of sequencing data and around 80 million unique TCR sequences made up an early release that covered 500 to 650 HLA-typed donors. Typing coverage varied by locus: roughly 620-630 donors for A, B, C, DRB1 and DQB1; about 520 for DQA1; over 600 for DPA1; roughly 450 for DPB1. Among around 400 genotyped donors of the cohort, an average of approximately 200,000 unique TCR beta nucleotide sequences was sequenced per donor, of which about 18% were non-productive. A later genetic analysis took genome-wide SNP genotypes for 398 of the 666 donors and used that subset as a discovery cohort.

From the cysteine up to the phenylalanine, the CDR3 has a length of 16 residues. Of the read, only the CDR3 DNA is kept; its 48 bases are in frame from base 1. The cohort consisted of 670 or so healthy bone marrow donors. At the time of sampling, every cohort member was nominally healthy, though immune exposures that went unrecorded were likely present. The donor tested CMV seropositive, placing the donor among the 289 seropositive members of the cohort. Each donor provided a peripheral blood sample, and peripheral blood mononuclear cells were used for TCR beta sequencing. Genomic DNA extraction from the blood cell samples was performed with the Qiagen DNeasy Blood Extraction Kit. The full study reports these points: In a later analysis, several top co-occurrence clusters were reported to appear linked to parvovirus B19, influenza, CMV and Epstein-Barr virus. An association between a missense DCLRE1C variant and V-gene and J-gene trimming of TCR beta chains was found in a later genetic analysis and replicated in an independent cohort. In a later analysis, around 17,000 TCR beta sequences were associated with specific HLA alleles at a false discovery rate of 0.05. The study listed approximately 150 TCR beta chains as associated with cytomegalovirus. In vitro tests confirmed that a few of the cytomegalovirus-associated TCR beta chains recognize cytomegalovirus antigens. A cluster of highly shared sequence variants was judged likely to represent a technical artifact of the sequencing pipeline. A later analysis found that most CMV-associated TCR beta chains appeared HLA-restricted, with HLA associations seemingly driven largely by CMV exposure. Cytomegalovirus status was reported to be diagnosed by the classifier with high specificity and sensitivity in both the original and validation cohorts. Because counts were too low, about 15 rarely observed V segments, including chromosome 9 orphons, were left out of the earlier analysis of roughly 600 of the donors. Roughly uniform sequencing depth across donors was assumed in presence/absence analyses, although this assumption may not hold. While some public TCRs were present in many individuals, most TCR sequences turned up only very rarely across donors. Because HLA typing was unavailable for some donors at each locus, only the typed subset was used in association tests. In a later analysis, HLA-associated TCR beta chains showed more clonal expansion and lower generation probabilities than non-associated chains that were equally common. In this cohort, only TCR beta chains were sequenced, and detectable features were limited by the absence of alpha or paired-chain data. The only immune exposure information available for the cohort was CMV serostatus. A further reported finding was that TCR beta sequences accurately predicted the HLA-A and HLA-B alleles for most subjects in the first cohort. It was suggested by the authors that the approach could potentially be generalized to other disease states and immunological phenotypes. Some IMGT-functional V segments, including TRBV6-2 and TRBV6-3, could not be distinguished by the 87-base-pair reads and were therefore excluded. Strong co-occurrence of HLA alleles, especially DR and DQ, made assigning TCR associations to individual alleles difficult. In a later analysis, TCR association rates were found to vary across HLA loci, with the most associated TCRs seen for DRB1 alleles and the fewest for HLA-C alleles. A later genetic analysis reported fewer N-insertions in productive TCRs among donors in an Asian-associated ancestry cluster than the roughly 720-donor mean. Linkage disequilibrium might explain the correlated functional status among segregating V segments, but an unknown experimental factor could not be excluded. An earlier analysis of around 540 of the donors showed that most TCR beta V segments appeared in productive rearrangements either about 90% or about 30% of the time, which broadly matched IMGT annotations.

To note about this clone: Its binding antigen is unknown. No base quality information exists; no much larger clone differs at one position.

The library came from the immunoSEQ multiplex PCR assay. For the multiplex PCR, a mixture combining 60 forward primers for TCR Vbeta segments and 13 reverse primers for TCR Jbeta segments was used. A multiplex PCR assay on genomic DNA amplified the CDR3 region of rearranged TCR beta genes. Amplified TCR beta libraries were sequenced as 87-base-pair reads on the Illumina HiSeq System. On the study's bioinformatics: A later analysis counted 75 million to 100 million unique TCR beta chains across the 550 to 700 repertoires, and about 10 million of these chains were shared by at least two donors. To remove PCR and sequencing errors, raw reads were error-corrected and collapsed into unique sequences using a nearest-neighbor algorithm that merged closely related sequences. To assign V, D and J gene segments, CDR3 sequences were aligned to IMGT reference sequences. For a sequence to be retained, a match of at least six nucleotides to both a V gene segment and a J gene segment was required. A rearrangement was called productive if the CDR3 had no stop codons and remained in frame with V and J, and every other rearrangement was called non-productive. CDR3 was defined by IMGT convention, running from the second conserved V-encoded cysteine to the conserved J-encoded phenylalanine. In an earlier analysis of around 570 of the donors, sequences lacking an unambiguous match to a single V gene segment were excluded. An earlier analysis of several hundred of the donors called V segments functional above 56.7% productive rearrangements and segregating when the between-donor standard deviation exceeded 5%. A statistical classification framework was developed to diagnose cytomegalovirus status using the catalog of TCR beta chain sequences. A later analysis assigned V and J genes by comparing TCR nucleotide sequences with IMGT/GENE-DB human TR gene sequences. A later analysis assigned CDR3 sequences and most-parsimonious VDJ recombination scenarios with the TCRdist pipeline. In a later analysis, each TCR beta chain was defined by its CDR3 amino acid sequence together with its V-gene family, and reads lacking a unique V-gene family were excluded. In a later analysis, a few hundred highly shared, low-generation-probability nucleotide sequences were removed to address suspected cross-contamination and a sequencing artifact. For each public chain, a later analysis derived a clonal expansion index from normalized ranks of inferred template counts within each repertoire. Generation probabilities in a later analysis came from a VDJ recombination model fitted to out-of-frame rearrangements, and those results were checked against IGoR. In a later analysis, TCR-TCR, TCR-HLA and TCR-CMV co-occurrence was scored with hypergeometric tests, and a repertoire-size bias correction was applied to TCR pairs. False discovery rates were estimated in a later analysis by permuting HLA or CMV assignments 20 times. In a later analysis, co-occurring TCRs were grouped using DBSCAN, and TCRdist sequence similarity was added for clustering within HLA-allele-positive subsets. For co-occurrence clustering, repertoires with fewer than 30,000 or more than 120,000 public chains were excluded, along with roughly 5 repertoires with anomalous nucleotide sharing. In its TCRdb copy, this immuneACCESS table keeps in-frame sequences only and misses some clones. Where compared with another copy, unresolved V genes explain less than half of these, and the others have no known cause. The V and J calls and clone size are taken from that table; D and trimming were inferred from the DNA. For this sample the table gives under 130,000 clones, of which roughly 76% were detected only once. The ten largest clones add up to 6.9% of the sample.

The chain is encoded by TRBV21-1 joined to TRBJ2-1; the table gives TRBD1 as D, unverified against the DNA. TRBV21-1 is marked as a pseudogene. The clonotype originates from a man aged 30-40 years in good health and CMV-seropositive. Material for sequencing was PBMCs. The nucleotide sequence is given as TGTGCCAGCAGCAAAGCCACACACAGGGGGCGACATGAGCAGTTCTTC. This sequence encodes CASSKATHRGRHEQFF.